Listed below are T cell receptor beta chains from one sample, sequenced in a study of blood T cell repertoires in COVID-19. Clones were sequenced by immunoSEQ multiplex PCR, and TCRdb holds only the in-frame ones, with some missing. In the table there are approximately 250,000 clones, roughly 84% of which are singletons. Sequenced: peripheral blood. All receptors derive from a man in his forties who had recovered from COVID-19. The CDR3 runs from the conserved cysteine through the conserved F or W. A D gene is named only where the DNA matches it firmly. Rows may omit the clone size; those that give it use once, few, many or a size class.

J gene | V gene | clone size | D gene | CDR3 protein | CDR3 DNA
TRBJ2-5 | TRBV7-2 | NA | TRBD1 | CASSSPRQGAGETQYF | TGTGCCAGCAGCTCCCCGCGTCAGGGGGCGGGAGAGACCCAGTACTTC
TRBJ1-3 | TRBV25-1 | NA | NA | CASSAGGVAGNTIYF | TGTGCCAGCAGTGCTGGAGGAGTAGCTGGAAACACCATATATTTT
TRBJ2-7 | TRBV18 | NA | NA | CASSPPQGPYEQYF | TGTGCCAGCTCACCACCGCAGGGGCCCTACGAGCAGTACTTC
TRBJ2-5 | TRBV2 | NA | NA | CASSNREMYQETQYF | TGTGCCAGCTCCAACAGGGAAATGTACCAAGAGACCCAGTACTTC
TRBJ2-3 | TRBV5-4 | once | NA | CASSLSLESTDTQYF | TGTGCCAGCAGCTTGAGTCTAGAGAGCACAGATACGCAGTATTTT
TRBJ1-2 | TRBV16 | NA | NA | CASSPIQGRSYGYTF | TGTGCCAGCAGCCCAATACAGGGTCGTAGCTATGGCTACACCTTC
TRBJ1-6 | TRBV6-4 | NA | TRBD1 | CASSAGTGGSSPLHF | TGTGCCAGCAGTGCCGGGACAGGGGGCTCATCACCCCTCCACTTT
TRBJ1-1 | TRBV6-1 | many | TRBD1 | CASSEAVGTVNTEAFF | TGTGCCAGCAGTGAAGCGGTTGGGACAGTGAACACTGAAGCTTTCTTT
TRBJ2-7 | TRBV2 | once | TRBD2 | CASSEGAASGSPDQDF | TGTGCCAGCAGTGAAGGGGCGGCTAGCGGGAGCCCCGACCAAGACTTC
TRBJ1-3 | TRBV5-1 | few | TRBD1 | CASGSTGGNTIYF | TGCGCCAGCGGCTCGACAGGGGGAAACACCATATATTTT
TRBJ1-1 | TRBV7-7 | NA | NA | CASSLALNTEAFF | TGTGCTAGCAGCTTAGCTCTTAACACTGAAGCTTTCTTT
TRBJ1-1 | TRBV6-4 | NA | NA | CASSEELGTEAFF | TGTGCCAGCAGCGAAGAGCTCGGCACTGAAGCTTTCTTT
TRBJ1-3 | TRBV20-1 | once | NA | CSASSSGNTIYF | TGCAGTGCTAGTTCTTCTGGAAACACCATATATTTT
TRBJ2-5 | TRBV18 | NA | TRBD1 | CASSPRQGKRETQYF | TGTGCCAGCTCACCTCGACAGGGGAAGCGAGAGACCCAGTACTTC
TRBJ1-3 | TRBV5-1 | few | TRBD1 | CASSQGASSGNTIYF | TGCGCCAGCAGCCAGGGGGCGAGCTCTGGAAACACCATATATTTT
TRBJ1-2 | TRBV7-2 | NA | TRBD1 | CASSFSGTGYGYTF | TGTGCCAGCAGCTTTTCTGGGACAGGGTATGGCTACACCTTC
TRBJ2-7 | TRBV7-9 | NA | TRBD1 | CASSYTGGEQYF | TGTGCCAGCAGCTATACAGGGGGCGAGCAGTACTTC
TRBJ2-6 | TRBV7-2 | NA | TRBD1 | CASSSRGTGANVLTF | TGTGCCAGCAGCTCCAGGGGGACTGGGGCCAACGTCCTGACTTTC
TRBJ1-1 | TRBV3-1/TRBV3-2 | once | NA | CASSQDLFNTEAFF | TGTGCCAGCAGCCAAGATCTTTTTAACACTGAAGCTTTCTTT
TRBJ2-7 | TRBV27 | NA | TRBD2 | CASSSPGLASYEQYF | TGTGCCAGCAGTTCTCCGGGACTAGCGTCCTACGAGCAGTACTTC